This TCR beta chain is drawn from a study of T-cell reconstitution after alpha-beta-depleted transplantation in children. Overall study results and limits: It was newly produced T cells that mostly accounted for T-cell counts and diversity one year after transplant. There were reportedly several hundred expanded graft clones from which alpha-beta T cells came about two months after transplant. Surviving recipient T cells and thymic progenitors produced the high day-60 TCRbeta diversity seen in some patients.

Unique molecular identifiers were built into the TCRbeta library. MiXCR, run by TCRdb on the PCR reads, gives a single entry per CDR3 protein. The sample records approximately 150,000 distinct CDR3 sequences, around 8.5% being singletons. As for this clonotype: What it recognizes is unknown.

The receptor's source is a female patient aged 2-9 years who had a stem cell transplant for congenital amegakaryocytic thrombocytopenia, so the T cells may come from the graft donor. The source was PBMCs, mostly from graft donor cells, collected 180 days after TCRalphabeta/CD19-depleted stem cell transplant.

This chain's CDR3 is CATTGVRIKLYEQYF. In DNA, the CDR3 is TGTGCCACCACGGGGGTCAGGATTAAGCTATACGAGCAGTACTTC. The V call is TRBV6-1, the J call TRBJ2-7; D may be TRBD2 (6 bases). The germline V and J ends were trimmed by 10 bases and 4 bases, with 23 bases remaining between them. Germline CDR1 and CDR2: MNHNS and SASEGT. There are 15 residues in the CDR3.